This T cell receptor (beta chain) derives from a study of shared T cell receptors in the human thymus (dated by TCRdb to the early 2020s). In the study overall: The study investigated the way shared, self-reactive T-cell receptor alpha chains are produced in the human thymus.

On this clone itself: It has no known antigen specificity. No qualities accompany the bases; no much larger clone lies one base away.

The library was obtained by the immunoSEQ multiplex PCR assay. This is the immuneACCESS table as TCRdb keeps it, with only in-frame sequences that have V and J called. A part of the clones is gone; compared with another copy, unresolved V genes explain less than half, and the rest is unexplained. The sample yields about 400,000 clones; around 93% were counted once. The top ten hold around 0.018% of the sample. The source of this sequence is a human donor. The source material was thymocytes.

The DNA sequence follows: TGTGCCAGCAGCTCCCGGCGGATAGGGGTTAAAGAGACCCAGTACTTC. This is translated as CASSSRRIGVKETQYF. The chain is encoded by TRBV7-2 joined to TRBJ2-5; TRBD1 is a possible D gene, resting on 5 matching bases. The germline V gene supplies CDR1 SGHTA and CDR2 FQGNSA. Deletion took 4 bases off V and 3 bases off J, with a span of 18 bases between the germline ends. CDR3 length: 16 amino acids, cysteine to phenylalanine. Only the CDR3 DNA stays, 48 bases, in frame from base 1.